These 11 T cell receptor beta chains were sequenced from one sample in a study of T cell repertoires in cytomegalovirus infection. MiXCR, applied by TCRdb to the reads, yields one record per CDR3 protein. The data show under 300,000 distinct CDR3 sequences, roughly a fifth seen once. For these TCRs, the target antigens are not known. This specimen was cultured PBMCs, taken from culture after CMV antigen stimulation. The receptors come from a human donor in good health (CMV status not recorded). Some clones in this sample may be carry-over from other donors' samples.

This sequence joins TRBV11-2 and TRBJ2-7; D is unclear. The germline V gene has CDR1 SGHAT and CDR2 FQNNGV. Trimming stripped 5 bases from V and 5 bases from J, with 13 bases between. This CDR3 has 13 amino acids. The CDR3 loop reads CASSLRGFDEQYV. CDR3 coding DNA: TGTGCCAGCAGCCTAAGAGGTTTCGACGAGCAGTACGTC.

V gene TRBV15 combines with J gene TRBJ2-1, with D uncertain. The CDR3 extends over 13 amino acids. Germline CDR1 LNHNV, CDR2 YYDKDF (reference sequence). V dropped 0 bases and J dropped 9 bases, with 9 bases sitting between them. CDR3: CATSRDLISEQFF. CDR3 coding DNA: TGTGCCACCAGCAGAGATCTTATCAGTGAGCAGTTCTTC.

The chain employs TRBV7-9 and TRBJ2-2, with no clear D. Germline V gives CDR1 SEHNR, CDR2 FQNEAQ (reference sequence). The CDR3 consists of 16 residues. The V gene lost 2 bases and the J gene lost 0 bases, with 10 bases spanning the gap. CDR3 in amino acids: CASSLLFQTNTGELFF. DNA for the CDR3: TGTGCCAGCAGCTTATTATTCCAGACGAACACCGGGGAGCTGTTTTTT.

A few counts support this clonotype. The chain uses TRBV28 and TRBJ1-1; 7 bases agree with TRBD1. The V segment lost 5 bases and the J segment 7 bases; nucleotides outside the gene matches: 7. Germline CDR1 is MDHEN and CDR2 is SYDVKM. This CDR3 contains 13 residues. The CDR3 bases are TGTGCCAGCAGTCAACAGGGGCCCCGTGAAGCTTTCTTT. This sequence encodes CASSQQGPREAFF.

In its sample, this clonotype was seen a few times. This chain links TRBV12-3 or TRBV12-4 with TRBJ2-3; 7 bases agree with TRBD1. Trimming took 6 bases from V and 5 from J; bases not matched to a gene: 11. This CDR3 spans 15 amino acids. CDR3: CASSTGAGIKDTQYF. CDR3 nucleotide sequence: TGTGCCAGCAGCACAGGGGCCGGAATAAAAGATACGCAGTATTTT.

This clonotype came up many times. CDR3 protein: CASSDPGEADTQYF. CDR3 nucleotide sequence: TGTGCCAGCAGTGATCCTGGGGAGGCAGATACGCAGTATTTT. The chain carries TRBV2 and TRBJ2-3; TRBD2 might be the D (6 bases). The CDR3 loop spans 14 amino acids. The V end lost 3 bases, the J end lost 4 bases, and 11 bases lay between the germline ends. Germline CDR1 reads SNHLY; CDR2 reads FYNNEI.

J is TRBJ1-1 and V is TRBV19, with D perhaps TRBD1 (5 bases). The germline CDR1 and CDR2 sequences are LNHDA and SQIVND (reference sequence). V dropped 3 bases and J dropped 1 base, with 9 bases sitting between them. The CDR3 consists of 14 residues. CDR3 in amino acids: CASSIPRGNTEAFF. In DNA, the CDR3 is TGTGCCAGTAGTATTCCTAGGGGGAACACTGAAGCTTTCTTT.

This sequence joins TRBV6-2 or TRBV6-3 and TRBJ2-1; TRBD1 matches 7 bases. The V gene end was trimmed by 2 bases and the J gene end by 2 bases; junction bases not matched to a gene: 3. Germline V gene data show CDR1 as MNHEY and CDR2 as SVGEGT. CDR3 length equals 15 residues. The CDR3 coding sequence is TGTGCCAGCAGTTACGGCAGGGGGACCTACAATGAGCAGTTCTTC. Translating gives CASSYGRGTYNEQFF.

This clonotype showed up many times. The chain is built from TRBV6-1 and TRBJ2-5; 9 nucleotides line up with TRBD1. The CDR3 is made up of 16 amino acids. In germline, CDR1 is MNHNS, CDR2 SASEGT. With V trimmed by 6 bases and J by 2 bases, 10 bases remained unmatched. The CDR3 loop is CASRAEPGQGQETQYF. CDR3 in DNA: TGTGCCAGCAGGGCCGAACCGGGACAGGGTCAAGAGACCCAGTACTTC.

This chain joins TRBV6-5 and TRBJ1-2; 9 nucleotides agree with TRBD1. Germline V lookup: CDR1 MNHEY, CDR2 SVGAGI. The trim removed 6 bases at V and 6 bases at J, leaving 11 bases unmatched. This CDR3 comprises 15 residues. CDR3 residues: CASSPGTGIGHGYTF. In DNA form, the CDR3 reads TGTGCCAGCAGCCCCGGGACAGGGATTGGTCATGGCTACACCTTC.

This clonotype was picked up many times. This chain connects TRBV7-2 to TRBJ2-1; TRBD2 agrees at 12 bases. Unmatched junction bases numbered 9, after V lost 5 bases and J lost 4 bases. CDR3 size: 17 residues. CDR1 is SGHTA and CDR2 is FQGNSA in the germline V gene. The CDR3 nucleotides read TGTGCCAGCAGCGTAATTTCCGGGACTAGCGGGTACAATGAGCAGTTCTTC. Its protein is CASSVISGTSGYNEQFF.